This TCR beta chain was sequenced for a study of T-cell reconstitution after alpha-beta-depleted transplantation in children (dated by TCRdb to about 2016). At the level of the whole study: Using TCR repertoire profiling, the study followed T-cell immune reconstitution in a quantitative way in children after TCRalphabeta/CD19-depleted allogeneic hematopoietic cell transplantation. Study-level results and caveats: In some patients, high TCRbeta diversity at day 60 was attributed to recipient T cells and intrathymic progenitors that had survived conditioning. Over the following months the frequencies of hyperexpanded clones went down, and after one year T-cell counts and TCRbeta diversity were mostly credited to newly produced T cells. The apparently early recovery of alphabetaT-cell counts about two months after transplant reportedly depended on only several hundred rapidly expanded clones that came from non-depleted graft cells.

The sample's treatment or condition label, decoded: allogeneic hematopoietic cell transplantation with graft depleted of TCRalphabeta T cells and CD19 B cells. The children who served as transplant recipients had been given grafts of TCRalphabeta/CD19-depleted allogeneic hematopoietic cells. The CDR3 measures 14 amino acids from cysteine to phenylalanine. CDR3 DNA is the only sequence kept; it has 42 bases, read in frame from the first base. V and J lose 5 bases and 6 bases, and a span of 12 bases separates them. According to the germline V gene, CDR1 reads SGHRS and CDR2 reads YFSETQ. This clonotype was observed once. Its antigen has not been determined. One base away there is no much larger clone; base qualities are not given. A solitary read yields weak support. The protocol used for the library was PCR. Instrument used: Illumina HiSeq 2500. Molecular barcoding was employed in the preparation of TCR libraries, with unique molecular identifiers being used to normalize TCRbeta repertoire quantification. The public reads were reanalyzed by TCRdb: fastp trimming at Q25, MiXCR alignment, in-frame beta chains only. Each CDR3 protein appears once, grouped with its most common genes and DNA. The sample table contains around 450,000 distinct CDR3 sequences; only one count was recorded for around 15% of them. About 32% of the sample is in the top ten clones.

Recombination connected TRBV5-1 to TRBJ2-6, with the D gene too uncertain to name. Sequenced material: PBMCs, mostly from graft donor cells, taken 360 days after TCRalphabeta/CD19-depleted stem cell transplant. The TCR originated in a boy in the first two years of life who had a stem cell transplant for Wiskott-Aldrich syndrome, so the T cells may come from the graft donor. The CDR3 region: CASRFLVAANVLTF. The DNA reads as follows: TGCGCCAGCAGGTTCCTTGTAGCGGCCAACGTCCTGACTTTC.